Below, 22 T cell receptor beta chains from the same sample are listed, as sequenced in a study of shared clonotypes between healthy human individuals. Sequencing was performed with immunoSEQ multiplex PCR; in TCRdb, only in-frame clones are kept and a portion is missing. This sample has some 2,500,000 clones, with 85% to 95% found just once. Sequencing used naive CD4+ T cells from PBMCs. Subset of the sample: CD45RA+ positively selected. These receptors were collected from a man aged 18 to 29 in good health. Some clones in this sample may be carry-over from other donors' samples.

The chain carries TRBV7-3 and TRBJ1-5; tentatively, D is TRBD1 (5 bases). In germline, CDR1 is SGHTA, CDR2 FQGTGA. The CDR3 consists of 14 residues. The V end was cut by 2 bases, the J end by 5 bases, with 10 bases between. As DNA, the CDR3 is TGTGCCAGCAGCTTACGTGGAGGGGATCAGCCCCAGCATTTT. Translation gives CASSLRGGDQPQHF. Together with reference TRBV7-3 and TRBJ1-5, the CDR3 gives the full variable domain: GAGVSQTPSNKVTEKGKYVELRCDPISGHTALYWYRQSLGQGPEFLIYFQGTGAADDSGLPNDRFFAVRPEGSVSTLKIQRTERGDSAVYLCASSLRGGDQPQHFGDGTRLSIL.

The rearrangement links TRBV5-6 to TRBJ1-3, with TRBD1 as a possible D gene (6 bases). Germline-derived CDR1 and CDR2 are SGHDT and YYEEEE. The CDR3 sequence is 15 residues long. Trimming took off 3 bases at V and 0 bases at J, with 10 bases between the two ends. CDR3 coding DNA: TGTGCCAGCAGCTCCACAGGGTACTCTGGAAACACCATATATTTT. This gives the protein CASSSTGYSGNTIYF. The full variable domain, in which reference TRBV5-6 and TRBJ1-3 provide the parts outside the CDR3, is DAGVTQSPTHLIKTRGQQVTLRCSPKSGHDTVSWYQQALGQGPQFIFQYYEEEERQRGNFPDRFSGHQFPNYSSELNVNALLLGDSALYLCASSSTGYSGNTIYFGEGSWLTVV.

The gene calls are TRBV2 and TRBJ2-1; 7 nucleotides align to TRBD2. V gave up 8 bases and J gave up 2 bases; unmatched junction bases: 9. The germline V gene has CDR1 SNHLY and CDR2 FYNNEI. CDR3 size: 15 residues. CDR3 nucleotides: TGTGCCAGCGGTAGCGGGCCTGGGGCCTACAATGAGCAGTTCTTC. Translated: CASGSGPGAYNEQFF.

As for this clone: The junction differs from germline at one of its ends, possibly a read error. V usage is TRBV6-1 and J usage is TRBJ2-7; the match to TRBD2 covers 10 bases. In germline, CDR1 is MNHNS, CDR2 SASEGT. The CDR3 has 13 residues. CDR3 sequence reads: CASSLAGGYEQYF. For the CDR3, the DNA is TGCGCCAGCAGTTTAGCGGGAGGCTACGAGCAGTACTTC.

This clone was seen a single time. The chain carries TRBV7-9 and TRBJ2-3, with 9 nucleotides matching TRBD1. This CDR3 has 16 residues. CDR1 and CDR2 from the germline V gene are SEHNR and FQNEAQ (reference sequence). Trimming at V came to 5 bases and at J to 0 bases, leaving 6 bases not matched to a gene. This chain's CDR3 is CASSRGQGLSTDTQYF. CDR3 DNA sequence: TGTGCCAGCAGCCGAGGACAGGGGCTAAGCACAGATACGCAGTATTTT.

This rearrangement joins TRBV11-2 to TRBJ2-1, with D maybe TRBD2 (6 bases). The germline gives CDR1 SGHAT, CDR2 FQNNGV. The CDR3 contains 15 residues. Trimming stripped 5 bases from V and 7 bases from J, with 18 bases between. The CDR3, as DNA: TGTGCCAGCAGCCCAACTAGCAGTCATGATAATGAGCAGTTCTTC. Protein: CASSPTSSHDNEQFF.

This clone occurred once. V gene TRBV27 combines with J gene TRBJ2-1; 7 bases are a match to TRBD2. The V and J ends lost 3 bases and 1 base, in that order; junction bases with no gene match: 6. CDR1 is MNHEY and CDR2 is SMNVEV in the germline V gene (reference sequence). There are 16 residues in the CDR3. The CDR3 sequence is CASSFGAGVSYNEQFF. CDR3 sequence (DNA): TGTGCCAGCAGTTTTGGTGCGGGAGTGTCCTACAATGAGCAGTTCTTC.

A single count supports this clone. The J gene is TRBJ2-3, the V gene TRBV10-2; TRBD1 matches at 8 bases. J gave up 2 bases and V 6 bases, and 7 bases lay outside the gene matches. The CDR3 is 15 residues long. The germline V gene encodes CDR1 WSHSY and CDR2 SAAADI. Written as DNA, the CDR3 is TGCGCCAGCAGAACCGGACAGGGTTTCACAGATACGCAGTATTTT. It codes for CASRTGQGFTDTQYF.

The chain carries TRBV7-2 and TRBJ2-1; D remains ambiguous. Germline CDR1 reads SGHTA; CDR2 reads FQGNSA. The V and J ends lost 4 bases and 6 bases respectively, with 10 bases between them. The CDR3 runs 13 residues. The CDR3, as DNA: TGTGCCAGCAGCTCCTACCGTCGCAATGAGCAGTTCTTC. Residues: CASSSYRRNEQFF.

The chain is built from TRBV19 and TRBJ2-3, with a weak D call TRBD2 (5 bases). The germline V and J ends were trimmed by 4 bases and 0 bases, with 11 bases remaining between them. Germline CDR1 reads LNHDA; CDR2 reads SQIVND (reference sequence). The CDR3 runs to 15 residues. In DNA form, the CDR3 reads TGTGCCAGTAGTACTCGACGGACTAGCACAGATACGCAGTATTTT. This translates into CASSTRRTSTDTQYF.

This chain uses TRBV18 with TRBJ2-7; no reliable D call. Trimming stripped 3 bases from V and 3 bases from J, with 12 bases between. This CDR3 region has 14 residues. Germline-derived CDR1 and CDR2 are KGHSH and LQKENI. Here the CDR3 reads CASSPSGIIYEQYF. In DNA, the CDR3 is TGTGCCAGCTCACCCTCGGGCATTATCTACGAGCAGTACTTC.

The J gene is TRBJ1-3, the V gene TRBV2; D not resolved. V was shortened by 2 bases and J by 0 bases, with 11 bases between the two germline ends. This CDR3 region has 16 residues. CDR1 SNHLY and CDR2 FYNNEI come from the germline V gene. This chain's CDR3 is CASSESPNLSGNTIYF. Written as DNA, the CDR3 is TGTGCCAGCAGTGAATCCCCAAATCTCTCTGGAAACACCATATATTTT.

The rearrangement joins TRBV7-2 to TRBJ1-3; unclear D gene. CDR3 length equals 13 residues. V gave up 0 bases and J gave up 8 bases, with 8 bases separating them. Germline V gene data show CDR1 as SGHTA and CDR2 as FQGNSA. This CDR3 is CASSLARADTIYF. CDR3 coding DNA: TGTGCCAGCAGCTTAGCTAGGGCGGACACCATATATTTT.

The rearrangement joins TRBV6-5 to TRBJ1-5; maybe TRBD1 (5 bases). The germline gives CDR1 MNHEY, CDR2 SVGAGI. The CDR3 length is 14 residues. Between the trimmed V and J ends, which lost 5 bases and 3 bases, there was a span of 11 bases. This CDR3 reads CASSPGGFNQPQHF. CDR3 DNA sequence: TGTGCCAGCAGTCCGGGGGGGTTCAATCAGCCCCAGCATTTT.

V gene TRBV19 combines with J gene TRBJ2-7; D possibly corresponds to TRBD1 (6 bases). Germline V gene data show CDR1 as LNHDA and CDR2 as SQIVND (reference sequence). The CDR3 contains 13 residues. Trimming took off 6 bases at V and 6 bases at J, with 15 bases between the two ends. The CDR3 sequence is CASSPRDKLEQYF. DNA of the CDR3: TGTGCCAGTAGCCCTCGGGACAAGCTCGAGCAGTACTTC.

The chain is built from TRBV4-1 and TRBJ2-1; D might be TRBD1 (6 bases). CDR3 length: 15 amino acids. Trimming took off 7 bases at V and 8 bases at J, with 21 bases between the two ends. The germline gives CDR1 MGHRA, CDR2 YSYEKL. CDR3 sequence (DNA): TGCGCCAGCACCGGGGCCGACAGGCCTTCCGATGAGCAGTTCTTC. Its translation: CASTGADRPSDEQFF.

V usage is TRBV28 and J usage is TRBJ2-7; 10 nucleotides align to TRBD1. The CDR3 consists of 15 residues. Per the germline V gene, CDR1 is MDHEN and CDR2 is SYDVKM. V shed 3 bases, J shed 2 bases, and the junction held 4 bases outside the gene matches. In DNA, the CDR3 is TGTGCCAGCAGTTTCCCGGGACAGGGGACCTACGAGCAGTACTTC. Its protein product is CASSFPGQGTYEQYF.

This chain links TRBV2 with TRBJ1-1; 8 bases fit TRBD1. The V gene end was trimmed by 3 bases and the J gene end by 4 bases; junction bases not matched to a gene: 4. This CDR3 has 14 amino acids. The V gene's germline CDR1 is SNHLY and CDR2 FYNNEI. CDR3 protein: CASSDRGQSTEAFF. In DNA, the CDR3 is TGTGCCAGCAGTGACAGGGGGCAGAGCACTGAAGCTTTCTTT.

The chain links TRBV6-5 to TRBJ1-2; no clear D. Trimming removed 4 bases at V and 7 bases at J, with 16 bases between. Germline loops: CDR1 MNHEY, CDR2 SVGAGI. The CDR3 spans 14 residues. The CDR3 DNA reads TGTGCCAGCAGTTCGTCTTTCCCCAGCAGTGGCTACACCTTC. It encodes CASSSSFPSSGYTF.

The CDR3 nucleotides are TGTGCCAGCATGAGGTCAGGGGTCACTGAAGCTTTCTTT. It specifies CASMRSGVTEAFF. The chain recombines TRBV27 with TRBJ1-1, with D possibly matching TRBD1 (6 bases). The V gene lost 7 bases and the J gene lost 4 bases, with 13 bases spanning the gap. The CDR3 length is 13 residues. Germline CDR1 MNHEY, CDR2 SMNVEV (reference sequence).

The genes are TRBV7-2 and TRBJ1-1; 7 nucleotides match TRBD1. Germline CDR1 and CDR2: SGHTA and FQGNSA. This CDR3 spans 14 amino acids. J lost 5 bases, V lost 4 bases, and 7 bases had no gene match. The CDR3 DNA reads TGTGCCAGCAGCTCACAGGGGTGGTGGACTGAAGCTTTCTTT. Amino acids: CASSSQGWWTEAFF.

This clone appeared once. CDR3 region: CASSLVGVVTGELFF. Written as DNA, the CDR3 is TGTGCCAGCAGCTTAGTGGGAGTGGTTACCGGGGAGCTGTTTTTT. The genes are TRBV7-2 and TRBJ2-2; TRBD2 is a possible D gene (5 bases). Germline V gene data show CDR1 as SGHTA and CDR2 as FQGNSA. The CDR3 has 15 residues. The V and J ends lost 1 base and 5 bases respectively, with 11 bases between them. Based on the CDR3 plus reference TRBV7-2 and TRBJ2-2, the full variable domain is GAGVSQSPSNKVTEKGKDVELRCDPISGHTALYWYRQSLGQGLEFLIYFQGNSAPDKSGLPSDRFSAERTGGSVSTLTIQRTQQEDSAVYLCASSLVGVVTGELFFGEGSRLTVL.